Below, 8 T cell receptor beta chains from the same sample are listed, as sequenced in a study of T-cell memory formation after mild COVID-19 (dated by TCRdb to the early 2020s). The library came from 5' RACE. TCRdb names Illumina NovaSeq 6000 as the instrument used. Using fastp trimming at Q25 and MiXCR clonotype assembly, TCRdb reanalyzed the public sequencing data and kept in-frame beta chains. One record per CDR3 amino acid sequence lists the most common genes and DNA. The sample table shows a few hundred thousand distinct CDR3 sequences, and less than 20% are seen once. Jointly, the top ten make up around a fifth of the sample. The sample comprised PBMCs or a T cell subset sorted from them (not recorded which). The receptors shown here come from a man younger than 35 who had mild COVID-19 (a few samples of this study predate the infection). The sample titles of this study are shuffled in the database, so cell type and time point are left out; the donor was told from shared clones.

V and J are TRBV6-5 and TRBJ2-1; 11 bases line up with TRBD1. The CDR3 consists of 13 residues. Germline lookup yields CDR1 MNHEY and CDR2 SVGAGI. V gave up 4 bases and J gave up 9 bases; unmatched junction bases: 2. The CDR3: CASSWTGGREQFF. CDR3 nucleotides: TGTGCCAGCAGTTGGACAGGGGGCCGTGAGCAGTTCTTC.

The genes are TRBV5-6 and TRBJ2-7, with D possibly being TRBD2 (6 bases). The CDR3 is 15 residues long. CDR1 is SGHDT, CDR2 YYEEEE, per germline. V gave up 1 base and J gave up 2 bases, with 13 bases separating them. CDR3 nucleotides: TGTGCCAGCAGCTTGTCCCTTAGCGGCCCCTACGAGCAGTACGTC. Encoded protein: CASSLSLSGPYEQYV.

This clonotype was counted between two and nine times. V is TRBV5-1 and J is TRBJ2-3; TRBD2 matches at 7 bases. Looked up from germline, CDR1 is SGHRS and CDR2 is YFSETQ. The trim removed 4 bases at V and 5 bases at J, leaving 10 bases unmatched. This CDR3 is built from 15 residues. The CDR3 here is CASSQTGAGKDTQYF. CDR3 DNA sequence: TGCGCCAGCAGCCAGACGGGAGCGGGGAAAGATACGCAGTATTTT.

This chain uses TRBV10-3 with TRBJ1-5; D may be TRBD1 (5 bases). V was shortened by 6 bases and J by 10 bases, with 19 bases between the two germline ends. Germline V gene sequence: CDR1 ENHRY, CDR2 SYGVKD. The CDR3 is 14 amino acids. The CDR3 nucleotides read TGTGCCATCAGATCCGGGACGGACAAGGAACCCCAGCATTTT. Translating gives CAIRSGTDKEPQHF.

A single count supports this clonotype. This chain links TRBV30 with TRBJ2-3, with D possibly TRBD1 on 6 matching bases. V shed 8 bases and J shed 0 bases, with 12 bases lying between them. CDR1 and CDR2 (germline): GTSNPN, SVGIG (reference sequence). The CDR3 runs to 13 residues. The CDR3 spells CAQAQGSTDTQYF. The CDR3 nucleotides are TGTGCCCAGGCACAGGGAAGCACAGATACGCAGTATTTT.

This sequence joins TRBV7-2 and TRBJ2-5, with 8 bases aligning to TRBD2. The CDR3 totals 15 residues. The V gene end was trimmed by 4 bases and the J gene end by 1 base; junction bases not matched to a gene: 5. Germline CDR1 and CDR2: SGHTA and FQGNSA. The CDR3 DNA reads as TGTGCCAGCAGCTCTCGGGGGGGGGCCCAAGAGACCCAGTACTTC. Encoded protein: CASSSRGGAQETQYF.

The chain uses TRBV29-1 and TRBJ1-1, with a possible D match to TRBD1 (6 bases). CDR1 and CDR2 from the germline V gene are SQVTM and ANQGSEA. The CDR3 spans 13 residues. Trimming took 7 bases from V and 4 from J, leaving 16 bases between them. The CDR3 protein is CSAQGQGFTEAFF. CDR3 coding DNA: TGCAGCGCCCAAGGCCAGGGGTTCACTGAAGCTTTCTTT.

This clonotype has more than one count but fewer than ten. The rearrangement uses TRBV6-1 and TRBJ2-5; 7 bases are a match to TRBD2. Germline CDR1 is MNHNS and CDR2 is SASEGT. Losses at the gene ends were 6 bases for V and 5 bases for J; bases not matched to a gene: 9. The CDR3 totals 14 residues. CDR3 sequence (DNA): TGTGCCAGCAGGTCCGGGACTACTTCGGAGACCCAGTACTTC. Translating gives CASRSGTTSETQYF.